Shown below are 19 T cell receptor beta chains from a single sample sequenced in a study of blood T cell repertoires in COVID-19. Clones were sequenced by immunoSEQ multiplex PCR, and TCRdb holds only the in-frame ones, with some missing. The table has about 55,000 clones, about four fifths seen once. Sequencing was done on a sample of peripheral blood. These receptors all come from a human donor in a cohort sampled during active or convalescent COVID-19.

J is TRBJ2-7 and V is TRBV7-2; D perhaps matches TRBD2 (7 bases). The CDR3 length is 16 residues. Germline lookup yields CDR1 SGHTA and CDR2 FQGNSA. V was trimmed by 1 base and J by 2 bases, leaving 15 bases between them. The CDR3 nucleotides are TGTGCCAGCAGCTTAGTGGGCGGGGGCCCCGCCTACGAGCAGTACTTC. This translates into CASSLVGGGPAYEQYF.

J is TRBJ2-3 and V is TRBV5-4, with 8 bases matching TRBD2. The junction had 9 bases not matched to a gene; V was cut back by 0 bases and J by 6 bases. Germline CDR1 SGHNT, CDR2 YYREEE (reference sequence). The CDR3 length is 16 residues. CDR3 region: CASSLANGGAMDTQYF. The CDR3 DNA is TGTGCCAGCAGCTTGGCCAACGGGGGGGCCATGGATACGCAGTATTTT.

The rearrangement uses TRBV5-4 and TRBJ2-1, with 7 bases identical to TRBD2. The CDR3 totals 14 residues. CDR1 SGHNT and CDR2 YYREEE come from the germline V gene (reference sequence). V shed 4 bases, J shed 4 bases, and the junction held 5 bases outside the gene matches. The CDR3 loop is CASSTGTTYNEQFF. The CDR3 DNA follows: TGTGCCAGCAGCACCGGGACTACTTACAATGAGCAGTTCTTC.

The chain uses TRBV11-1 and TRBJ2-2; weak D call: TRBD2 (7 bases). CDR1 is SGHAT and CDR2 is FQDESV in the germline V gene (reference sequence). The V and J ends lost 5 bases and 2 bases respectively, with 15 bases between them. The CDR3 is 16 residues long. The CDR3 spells CASSPRGGLNTGELFF. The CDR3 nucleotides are TGTGCCAGCAGCCCGAGGGGGGGCCTTAACACCGGGGAGCTGTTTTTT.

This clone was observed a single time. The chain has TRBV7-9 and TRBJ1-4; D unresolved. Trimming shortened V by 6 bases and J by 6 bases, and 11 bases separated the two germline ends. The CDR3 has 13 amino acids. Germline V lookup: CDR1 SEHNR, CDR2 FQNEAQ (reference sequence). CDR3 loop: CASSFAQYEKLFF. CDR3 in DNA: TGTGCCAGCAGTTTCGCACAGTATGAAAAACTGTTTTTT.

CDR3 bases: TGTGCCAGCAGCACGGGTCCCGGAGCTACCGGGGAGCTGTTTTTT. This gives the protein CASSTGPGATGELFF. The V call is TRBV7-2, the J call TRBJ2-2, with unresolved D. V dropped 5 bases and J dropped 5 bases, with 15 bases sitting between them. Germline CDR1 and CDR2: SGHTA and FQGNSA. This CDR3 is built from 15 residues.

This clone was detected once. The CDR3 loop reads CASSLSVGQGGETQYF. The CDR3 nucleotides read TGTGCCAGCAGCTTATCGGTTGGGCAGGGCGGCGAGACCCAGTACTTC. V is TRBV7-2 and J is TRBJ2-5; D perhaps matches TRBD1 (5 bases). The CDR3 totals 16 residues. V was trimmed by 2 bases and J by 5 bases, leaving 18 bases between them. CDR1 is SGHTA, CDR2 FQGNSA, per germline. The variable domain in full, completed from reference TRBV7-2 and TRBJ2-5, reads GAGVSQSPSNKVTEKGKDVELRCDPISGHTALYWYRQSLGQGLEFLIYFQGNSAPDKSGLPSDRFSAERTGGSVSTLTIQRTQQEDSAVYLCASSLSVGQGGETQYFGPGTRLLVL.

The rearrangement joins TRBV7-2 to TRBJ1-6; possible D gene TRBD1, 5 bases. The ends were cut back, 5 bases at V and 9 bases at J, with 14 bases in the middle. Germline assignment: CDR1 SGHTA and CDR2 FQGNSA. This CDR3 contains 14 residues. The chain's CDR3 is CASSPLGEASPLHF. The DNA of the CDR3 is TGTGCCAGCAGCCCCCTAGGGGAAGCTTCACCCCTCCACTTT.

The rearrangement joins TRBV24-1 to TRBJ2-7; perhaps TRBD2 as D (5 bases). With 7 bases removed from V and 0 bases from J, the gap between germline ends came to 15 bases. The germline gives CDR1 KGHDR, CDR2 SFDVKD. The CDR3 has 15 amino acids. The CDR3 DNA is TGTGCCACCAGACACCCACGGGAAAGCTCCTACGAGCAGTACTTC. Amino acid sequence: CATRHPRESSYEQYF.

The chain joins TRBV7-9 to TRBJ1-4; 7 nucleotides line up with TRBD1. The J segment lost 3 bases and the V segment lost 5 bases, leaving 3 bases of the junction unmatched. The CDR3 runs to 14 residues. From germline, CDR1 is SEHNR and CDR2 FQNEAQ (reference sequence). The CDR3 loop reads CASSLGTANEKLFF. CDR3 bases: TGTGCCAGCAGCCTCGGGACAGCTAATGAAAAACTGTTTTTT.

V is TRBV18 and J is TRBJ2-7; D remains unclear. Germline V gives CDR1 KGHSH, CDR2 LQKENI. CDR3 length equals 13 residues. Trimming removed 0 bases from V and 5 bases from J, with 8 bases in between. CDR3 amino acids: CASSPPGLDEQYF. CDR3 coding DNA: TGTGCCAGCTCACCACCCGGGTTGGACGAGCAGTACTTC.

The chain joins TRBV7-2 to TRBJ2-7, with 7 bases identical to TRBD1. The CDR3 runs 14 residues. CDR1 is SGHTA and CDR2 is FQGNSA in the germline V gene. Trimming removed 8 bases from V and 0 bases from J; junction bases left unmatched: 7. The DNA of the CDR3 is TGTGCCAGCTCCTACCGGGACAGCTCCTACGAGCAGTACTTC. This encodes CASSYRDSSYEQYF.

The CDR3 coding sequence is TGTGCCAGCAGTTACCAGGGGAGCGGCTCCTACAATGAGCAGTTCTTC. It is translated as CASSYQGSGSYNEQFF. The V and J genes are TRBV6-5 and TRBJ2-1; D might be TRBD1 (6 bases). The CDR3 extends over 16 amino acids. CDR1 MNHEY and CDR2 SVGAGI come from the germline V gene. The V end was cut by 2 bases, the J end by 0 bases, with 11 bases between.

The CDR3 sequence is CAWGRWGLAGEMTDTQYF. The CDR3 DNA sequence: TGTGCCTGGGGACGTTGGGGACTAGCGGGGGAGATGACAGATACGCAGTATTTT. The genes are TRBV30 and TRBJ2-3; 14 bases are shared with TRBD2. The germline V gene has CDR1 GTSNPN and CDR2 SVGIG (reference sequence). V shed 5 bases, J shed 3 bases, and the junction held 13 bases outside the gene matches. The CDR3 is 18 residues long.

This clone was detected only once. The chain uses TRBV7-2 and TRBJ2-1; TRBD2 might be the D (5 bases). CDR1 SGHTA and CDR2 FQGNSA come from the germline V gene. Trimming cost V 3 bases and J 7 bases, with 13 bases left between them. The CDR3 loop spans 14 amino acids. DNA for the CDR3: TGTGCCAGCAGCTTTCTAACTAGTGGGAATGAGCAGTTCTTC. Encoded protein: CASSFLTSGNEQFF.

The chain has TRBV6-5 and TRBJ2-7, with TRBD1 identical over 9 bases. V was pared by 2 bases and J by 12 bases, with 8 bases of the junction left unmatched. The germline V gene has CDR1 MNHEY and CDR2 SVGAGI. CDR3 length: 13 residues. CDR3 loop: CASSYRRGTGLYF. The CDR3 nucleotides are TGTGCCAGCAGTTACCGGAGGGGGACAGGGCTGTACTTC.

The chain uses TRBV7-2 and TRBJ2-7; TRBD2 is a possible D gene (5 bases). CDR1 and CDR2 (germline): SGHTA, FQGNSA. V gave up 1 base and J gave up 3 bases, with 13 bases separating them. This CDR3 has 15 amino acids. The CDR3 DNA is TGTGCCAGCAGCTTAGGGTCGGACTCCCGCTACGAGCAGTACTTC. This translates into CASSLGSDSRYEQYF.

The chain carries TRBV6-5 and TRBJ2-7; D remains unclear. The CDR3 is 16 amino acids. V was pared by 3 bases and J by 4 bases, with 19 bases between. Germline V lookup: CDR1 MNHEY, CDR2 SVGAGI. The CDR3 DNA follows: TGTGCCAGCAGTTATACCGGGTCCCGGTTAGGATACGAGCAGTACTTC. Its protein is CASSYTGSRLGYEQYF.

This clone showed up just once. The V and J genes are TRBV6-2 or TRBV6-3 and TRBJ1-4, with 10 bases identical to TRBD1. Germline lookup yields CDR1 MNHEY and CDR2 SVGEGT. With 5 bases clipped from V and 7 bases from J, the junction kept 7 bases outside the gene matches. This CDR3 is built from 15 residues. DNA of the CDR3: TGTGCCAGCAGTCAAACCGGGACAGGGGTTGAAAAACTGTTTTTT. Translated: CASSQTGTGVEKLFF.